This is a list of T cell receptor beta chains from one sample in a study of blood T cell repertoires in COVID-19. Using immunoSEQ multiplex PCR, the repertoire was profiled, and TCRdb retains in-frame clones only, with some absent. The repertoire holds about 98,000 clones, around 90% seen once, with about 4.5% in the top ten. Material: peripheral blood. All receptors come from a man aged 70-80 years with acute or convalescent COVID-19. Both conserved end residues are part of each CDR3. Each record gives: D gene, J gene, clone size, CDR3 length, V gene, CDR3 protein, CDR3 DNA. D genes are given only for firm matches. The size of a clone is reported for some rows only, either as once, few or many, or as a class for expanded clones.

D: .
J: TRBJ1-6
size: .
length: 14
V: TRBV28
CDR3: CASSYTGLNSPLHF
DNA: TGTGCCAGCAGTTATACAGGTCTGAATTCACCCCTCCACTTT

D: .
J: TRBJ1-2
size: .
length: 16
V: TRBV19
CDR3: CASSTVRGQAGYGYTF
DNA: TGTGCCAGTAGTACAGTTAGAGGGCAGGCCGGCTATGGCTACACCTTC

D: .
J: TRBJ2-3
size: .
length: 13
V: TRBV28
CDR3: CASSSHGAGTQYF
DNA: TGTGCCAGCAGTTCCCATGGGGCAGGGACGCAGTATTTT

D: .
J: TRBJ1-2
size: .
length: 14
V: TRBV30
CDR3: CAWKQDNPNYGYTF
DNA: TGTGCCTGGAAACAGGACAACCCTAACTATGGCTACACCTTC

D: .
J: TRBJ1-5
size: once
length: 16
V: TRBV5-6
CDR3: CASSLAAGMNNQPQHF
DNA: TGTGCCAGCAGCTTGGCCGCAGGGATGAACAATCAGCCCCAGCATTTT

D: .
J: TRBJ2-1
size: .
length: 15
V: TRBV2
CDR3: CASGRDGGGYNEQFF
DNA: TGTGCCAGCGGGAGGGACGGAGGGGGCTACAATGAGCAGTTCTTC

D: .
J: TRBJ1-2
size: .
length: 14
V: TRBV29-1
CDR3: CSVEERAGVEGYTF
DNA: TGCAGCGTTGAGGAGAGGGCAGGGGTAGAGGGCTACACCTTC

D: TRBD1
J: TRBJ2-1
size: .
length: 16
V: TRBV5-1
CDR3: CASSPERGPGDNEQFF
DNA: TGCGCCAGCAGCCCGGAGAGGGGGCCAGGAGACAATGAGCAGTTCTTC

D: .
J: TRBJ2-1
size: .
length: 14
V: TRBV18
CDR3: CASSPPTPRGEQFF
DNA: TGTGCCAGCTCACCTCCCACTCCCAGGGGCGAGCAGTTCTTC

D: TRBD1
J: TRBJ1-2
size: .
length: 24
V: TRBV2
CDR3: CASSEGGWGQGLLVEASNYVGYTF
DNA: TGTGCCAGCAGTGAAGGTGGGTGGGGACAGGGATTGCTCGTCGAGGCGTCTAACTATGTTGGCTACACCTTC

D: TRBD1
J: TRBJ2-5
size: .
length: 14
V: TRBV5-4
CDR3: CASSRTGGGETQYF
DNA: TGTGCCAGCAGCCGAACAGGGGGCGGGGAGACCCAGTACTTC

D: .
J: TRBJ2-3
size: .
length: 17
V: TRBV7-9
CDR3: CASSFASGDLAPDTQYF
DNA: TGTGCCAGCAGCTTCGCCTCTGGAGACCTGGCGCCAGATACGCAGTATTTT

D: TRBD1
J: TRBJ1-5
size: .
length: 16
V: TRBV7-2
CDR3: CASSLRDRGYRQPQHF
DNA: TGTGCCAGCAGCTTACGGGACAGGGGTTATAGGCAGCCCCAGCATTTT

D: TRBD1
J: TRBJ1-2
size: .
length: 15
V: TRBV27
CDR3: CASTTGTGAFGGYTF
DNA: TGTGCCAGCACAACGGGGACAGGGGCATTCGGAGGCTACACCTTC

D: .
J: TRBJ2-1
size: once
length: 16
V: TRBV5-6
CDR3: CASSFDAGATYNEQFF
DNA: TGTGCCAGCAGCTTCGATGCGGGGGCTACCTACAATGAGCAGTTCTTC

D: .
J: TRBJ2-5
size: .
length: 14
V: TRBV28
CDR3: CASSRDTGWETQYF
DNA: TGTGCCAGCAGCCGGGACACCGGGTGGGAGACCCAGTACTTC

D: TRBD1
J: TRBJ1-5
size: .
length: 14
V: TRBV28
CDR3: CASSGTASNQPQHF
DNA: TGTGCCAGCAGCGGGACAGCTAGCAATCAGCCCCAGCATTTT

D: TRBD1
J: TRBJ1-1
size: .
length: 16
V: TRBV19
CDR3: CASSTIEWDRNTEAFF
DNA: TGTGCCAGTAGTACAATAGAATGGGACAGGAACACTGAAGCTTTCTTT

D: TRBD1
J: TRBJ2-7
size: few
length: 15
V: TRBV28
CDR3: CASRYYRGEVYEQYF
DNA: TGTGCCAGCAGGTATTACAGGGGCGAAGTCTACGAGCAGTACTTC

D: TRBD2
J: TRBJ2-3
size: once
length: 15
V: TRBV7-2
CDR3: CASTFSGGATDTQYF
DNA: TGTGCCAGCACCTTTAGCGGGGGGGCCACAGATACGCAGTATTTT

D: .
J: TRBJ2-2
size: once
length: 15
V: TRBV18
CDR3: CASSPPVRGTGELFF
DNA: TGTGCCAGCTCACCACCAGTCAGGGGTACCGGGGAGCTGTTTTTT

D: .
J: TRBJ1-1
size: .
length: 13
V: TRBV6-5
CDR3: CAIRQDSNTEAFF
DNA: TGTGCCATCCGACAGGACTCGAACACTGAAGCTTTCTTT

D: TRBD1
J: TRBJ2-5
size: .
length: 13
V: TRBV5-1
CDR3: CASSYTGEETQYF
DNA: TGCGCCAGCAGCTACACAGGGGAAGAGACCCAGTACTTC

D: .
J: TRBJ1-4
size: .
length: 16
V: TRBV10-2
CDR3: CASSSYQGTGREKLFF
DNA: TGCGCCAGCAGTTCGTACCAGGGGACGGGGAGAGAAAAACTGTTTTTT

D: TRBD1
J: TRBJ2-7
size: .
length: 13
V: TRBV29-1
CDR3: CSAGTGNSYEQYF
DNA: TGCAGCGCAGGGACAGGGAACTCCTACGAGCAGTACTTC

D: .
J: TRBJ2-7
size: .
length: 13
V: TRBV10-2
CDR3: CASSEGRGYEQYF
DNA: TGCGCCAGCAGTGAGGGGCGGGGCTACGAGCAGTACTTC

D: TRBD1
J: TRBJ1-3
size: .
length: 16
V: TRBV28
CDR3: CASSSGQIYSGNTIYF
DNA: TGTGCCAGCAGCTCGGGACAGATATACTCTGGAAACACCATATATTTT

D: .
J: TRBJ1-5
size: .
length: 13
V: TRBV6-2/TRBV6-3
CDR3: CASSSFGNQPQHF
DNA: TGTGCCAGCAGTTCCTTCGGGAATCAGCCCCAGCATTTT

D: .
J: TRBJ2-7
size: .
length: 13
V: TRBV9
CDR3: CASSLGPGYEQYF
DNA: TGTGCCAGCAGCCTTGGCCCGGGATACGAGCAGTACTTC

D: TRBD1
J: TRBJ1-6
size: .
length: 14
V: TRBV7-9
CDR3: CASSQTGDNSPLHF
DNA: TGTGCCAGCAGCCAAACAGGGGACAATTCACCCCTCCACTTT

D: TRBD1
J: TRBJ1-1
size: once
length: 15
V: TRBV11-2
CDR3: CASSLSTGGYTEAFF
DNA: TGTGCCAGCAGCTTATCCACAGGGGGCTATACTGAAGCTTTCTTT

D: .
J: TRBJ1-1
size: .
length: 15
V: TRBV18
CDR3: CASSPRVDTGTEAFF
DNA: TGTGCCAGCTCACCACGAGTCGATACGGGCACTGAAGCTTTCTTT

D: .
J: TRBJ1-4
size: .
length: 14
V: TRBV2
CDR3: CASNPGQGHEKLFF
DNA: TGTGCCAGCAACCCCGGCCAGGGCCATGAAAAACTGTTTTTT

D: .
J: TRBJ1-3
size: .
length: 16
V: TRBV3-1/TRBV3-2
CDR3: CASSHPTVSSGNTIYF
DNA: TGTGCCAGCAGCCACCCGACAGTAAGCTCTGGAAACACCATATATTTT

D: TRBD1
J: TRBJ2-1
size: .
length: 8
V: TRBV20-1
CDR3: CSQTGGFF
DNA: TGCAGTCAGACAGGGGGGTTCTTC

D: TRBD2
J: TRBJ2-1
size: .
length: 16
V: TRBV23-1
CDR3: CASSPRLAGVYNEQFF
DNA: TGCGCCAGCAGTCCTAGACTAGCGGGGGTTTACAATGAGCAGTTCTTC

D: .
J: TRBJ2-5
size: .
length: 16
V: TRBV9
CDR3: CASSVPGGRGKETQYF
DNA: TGTGCCAGCAGCGTACCGGGGGGCAGGGGAAAAGAGACCCAGTACTTC

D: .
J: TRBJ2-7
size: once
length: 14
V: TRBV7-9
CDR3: CASSLGTASYEQYF
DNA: TGTGCCAGCAGCTTAGGGACAGCCTCCTACGAGCAGTACTTC

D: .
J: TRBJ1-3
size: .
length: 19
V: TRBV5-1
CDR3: CASSLEAGGDPSSGNTIYF
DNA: TGCGCCAGCAGCTTGGAGGCAGGAGGGGATCCTAGCTCTGGAAACACCATATATTTT

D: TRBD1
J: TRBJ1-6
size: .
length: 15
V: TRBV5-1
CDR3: CASSLDRDSNSPLHF
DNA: TGCGCCAGCAGCTTGGACCGGGACAGTAATTCACCCCTCCACTTT

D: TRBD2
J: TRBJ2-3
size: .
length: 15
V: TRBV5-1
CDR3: CASSSALAGADTQYF
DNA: TGCGCCAGCAGCTCGGCCCTAGCGGGGGCGGATACGCAGTATTTT

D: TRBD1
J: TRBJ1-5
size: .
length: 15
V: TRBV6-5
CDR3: CASLKGTGRNQPQHF
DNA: TGTGCCAGCTTAAAGGGGACAGGGCGGAATCAGCCCCAGCATTTT

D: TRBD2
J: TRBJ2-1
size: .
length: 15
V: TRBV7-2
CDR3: CASSLVAGGYNEQFF
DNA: TGTGCCAGCAGCTTAGTGGCGGGGGGATACAATGAGCAGTTCTTC

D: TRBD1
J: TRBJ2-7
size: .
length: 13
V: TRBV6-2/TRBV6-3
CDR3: CASSYLIDRAAYF
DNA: TGTGCCAGCAGTTACTTGATAGACAGGGCGGCGTACTTC

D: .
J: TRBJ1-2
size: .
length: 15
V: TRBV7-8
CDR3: CASSLRRETNYGYTF
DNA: TGTGCCAGCAGCTTACGGCGGGAGACTAACTATGGCTACACCTTC

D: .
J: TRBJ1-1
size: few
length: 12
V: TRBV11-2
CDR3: CASSPSGREAFF
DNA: TGTGCCAGCAGCCCTAGCGGGAGAGAAGCTTTCTTT

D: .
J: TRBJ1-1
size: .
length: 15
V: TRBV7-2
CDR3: CASSLRPGGLTEAFF
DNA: TGTGCCAGCAGCTTACGACCGGGGGGGCTCACTGAAGCTTTCTTT

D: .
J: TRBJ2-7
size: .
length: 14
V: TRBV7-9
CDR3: CASSFRDTSYEQYF
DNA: TGTGCCAGCAGCTTCCGGGACACGTCCTACGAGCAGTACTTC

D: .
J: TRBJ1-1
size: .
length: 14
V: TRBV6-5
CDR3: CASRAAGENTEAFF
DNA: TGTGCCAGCAGAGCGGCCGGGGAGAACACTGAAGCTTTCTTT

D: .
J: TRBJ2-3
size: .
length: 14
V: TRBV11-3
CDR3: CASSLNRAADTQYF
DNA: TGTGCCAGCAGCCTGAACAGGGCGGCAGATACGCAGTATTTT

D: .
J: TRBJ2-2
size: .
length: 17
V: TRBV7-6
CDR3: CASSPTSGRGYTGELFF
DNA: TGTGCCAGCAGCCCAACCTCGGGCAGGGGTTATACCGGGGAGCTGTTTTTT

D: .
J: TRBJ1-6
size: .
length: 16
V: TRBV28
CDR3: CASSPYQDTYNSPLHF
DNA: TGTGCCAGCAGTCCGTACCAGGACACGTATAATTCACCCCTCCACTTT

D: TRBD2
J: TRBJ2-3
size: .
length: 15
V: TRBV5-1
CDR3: CASSLQLAGTDTQYF
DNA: TGCGCCAGCAGCTTGCAACTAGCGGGGACAGATACGCAGTATTTT